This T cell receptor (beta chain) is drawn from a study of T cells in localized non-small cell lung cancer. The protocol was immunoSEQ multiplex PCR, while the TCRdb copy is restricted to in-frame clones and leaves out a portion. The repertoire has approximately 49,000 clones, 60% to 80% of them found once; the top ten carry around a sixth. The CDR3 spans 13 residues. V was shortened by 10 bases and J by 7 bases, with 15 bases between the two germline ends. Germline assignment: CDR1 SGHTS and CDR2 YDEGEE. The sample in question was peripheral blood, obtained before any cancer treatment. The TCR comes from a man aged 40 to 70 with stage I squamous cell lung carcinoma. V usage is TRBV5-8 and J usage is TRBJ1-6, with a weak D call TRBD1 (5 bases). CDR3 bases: TGTGCCGCGAAAACCAGGGCGAATTCACCCCTCCACTTT. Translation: CAAKTRANSPLHF. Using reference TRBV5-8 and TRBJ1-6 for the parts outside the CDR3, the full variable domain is EAGVTQSPTHLIKTRGQQATLRCSPISGHTSVYWYQQALGLGLQFLLWYDEGEERNRGNFPPRFSGRQFPNYSSELNVNALELEDSALYLCAAKTRANSPLHFGNGTRLTVT.